These 2 T cell receptor beta chains share one sample of origin, sequenced in a study of cytomegalovirus exposure and HLA in healthy donors (dated by TCRdb to about 2017). The method was the immunoSEQ multiplex PCR assay. A mixture of 60 forward primers for TCR Vbeta segments and 13 reverse primers for TCR Jbeta segments was used in the multiplex PCR. TCRdb re-hosts the immuneACCESS table, in-frame sequences only. Its copies lack some clones; in the studies checked, an unresolved V gene accounts for under half of them, and the cause for the rest is not known. A total of approximately 130,000 clones appear in this sample, over 8.5% of them only once. The biggest ten clones account for 5.5% to 7.5% of the sample. The material sequenced was PBMCs. All receptors come from a woman in her thirties or forties in good health and CMV-seropositive.

This clone was counted only a few times. The chain recombines TRBV27 with TRBJ2-2, with D unresolved. V was shortened by 1 base and J by 1 base, with 10 bases between the two germline ends. Germline CDR1 reads MNHEY; CDR2 reads SMNVEV (reference sequence). The CDR3 contains 16 residues. The CDR3 DNA is TGTGCCAGCAGTTTATGGCAGACATTGAACACCGGGGAGCTGTTTTTT. It encodes CASSLWQTLNTGELFF.

J is TRBJ1-1 and V is TRBV10-1; a weak D match, TRBD1 (5 bases). V lost 5 bases to trimming and J lost 6 bases, with 13 bases between them. The CDR3 totals 13 residues. Germline CDR1 is WNHNN and CDR2 is SYGVQD (reference sequence). In nucleotides, the CDR3 is TGCGCCAGCAGTCCTCAGGGTAACGCTGAAGCTTTCTTT. It encodes CASSPQGNAEAFF.